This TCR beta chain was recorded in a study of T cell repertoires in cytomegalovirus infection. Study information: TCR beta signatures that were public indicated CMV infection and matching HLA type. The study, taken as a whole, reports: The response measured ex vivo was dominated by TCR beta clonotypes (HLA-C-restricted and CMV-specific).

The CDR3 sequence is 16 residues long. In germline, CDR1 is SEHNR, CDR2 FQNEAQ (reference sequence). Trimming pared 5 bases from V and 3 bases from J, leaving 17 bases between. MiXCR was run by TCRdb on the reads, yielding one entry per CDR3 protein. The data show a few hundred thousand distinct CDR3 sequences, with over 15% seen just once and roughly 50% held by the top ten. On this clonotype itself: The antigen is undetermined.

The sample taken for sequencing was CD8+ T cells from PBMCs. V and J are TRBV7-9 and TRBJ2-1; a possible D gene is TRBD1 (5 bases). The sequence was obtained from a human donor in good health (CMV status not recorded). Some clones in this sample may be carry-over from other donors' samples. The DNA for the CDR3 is TGTGCCAGCAGCGTACCCGGGCAGGGATACTACAATGAGCAGTTCTTC. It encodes CASSVPGQGYYNEQFF. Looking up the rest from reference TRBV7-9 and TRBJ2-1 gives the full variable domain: DTGVSQNPRHKITKRGQNVTFRCDPISEHNRLYWYRQTLGQGPEFLTYFQNEAQLEKSRLLSDRFSAERPKGSFSTLEIQRTEQGDSAMYLCASSVPGQGYYNEQFFGPGTRLTVL.